The 19 T cell receptor beta chains listed next were all sequenced from one sample in a study of regulatory T cells in long-lasting Graves disease. Researchers made TCR beta libraries by using iRepertoire HTBI primers and running Arm-PCR on CDR3 regions. One entry per CDR3 protein results from TCRdb running MiXCR on the multiplex PCR reads. Of over 650,000 distinct CDR3 sequences listed, about 30% are singletons. Time point here: persistent/refractory GD, antithyroid drugs over 5 years with positive TRAb. From RNA extracted from PBMCs, the TCR library was made. Sequenced material: peripheral blood mononuclear cells (PBMCs), taken when the disease was refractory, from a patient treated with antithyroid drugs. These receptors were taken from a female donor with Graves disease.

V is TRBV27 and J is TRBJ1-1; D gene ambiguous. Trimming left V 0 bases short and J 0 bases short, with 11 bases between. Germline-derived CDR1 and CDR2 are MNHEY and SMNVEV (reference sequence). The CDR3 contains 16 residues. In DNA, the CDR3 is TGTGCCAGCAGTTTATCAGGTAGAGTCATGAACACTGAAGCTTTCTTT. Translating it yields CASSLSGRVMNTEAFF.

This clonotype was detected once. The V and J genes are TRBV5-1 and TRBJ1-1; unclear D gene. The CDR3 is made up of 17 amino acids. Germline V CDR1 and CDR2: SGHRS, YFSETQ. V lost 3 bases, J lost 3 bases, and 21 bases lay in between. The CDR3 coding sequence is TGCGCCAGCAGCTCCACACGGACCCCCCCCCAGGACACTGAAGCTTTCTTT. Its translation: CASSSTRTPPQDTEAFF.

This chain connects TRBV3-1 to TRBJ2-7, with D perhaps matching TRBD1 (6 bases). CDR1 and CDR2 from the germline V gene are LGHDT and YNNKEL (reference sequence). The CDR3 runs to 14 residues. Between the trimmed V and J ends, which lost 2 bases and 3 bases, there was a span of 11 bases. As DNA, the CDR3 is TGTGCCAGCAGCCAACCGGGACACATCTACGAGCAGTACTTC. Amino acids: CASSQPGHIYEQYF.

The CDR3 sequence is CSAREPLTDYGYTF. The CDR3 region has the DNA TGCAGTGCTAGGGAGCCTCTGACCGACTATGGCTACACCTTC. V and J are TRBV20-1 and TRBJ1-2; D unclear. The germline V gene has CDR1 DFQATT and CDR2 SNEGSKA (reference sequence). CDR3 length equals 14 residues. The V end was cut by 3 bases, the J end by 3 bases, with 14 bases between.

This clonotype was counted many times. The chain recombines TRBV29-1 with TRBJ1-3; D might be TRBD1 (6 bases). The CDR3 extends over 14 amino acids. Per germline, CDR1 SQVTM and CDR2 ANQGSEA. The V and J ends lost 5 bases and 4 bases respectively, with 15 bases between them. CDR3 DNA sequence: TGCAGCGTTAAGACAGGAGGTATAGGAAACACCATATATTTT. Translated, it gives CSVKTGGIGNTIYF.

The genes are TRBV20-1 and TRBJ2-2; 9 bases are shared with TRBD2. Trimming took 2 bases from V and 6 from J; bases not matched to a gene: 10. The CDR3 is made up of 16 amino acids. Germline lookup yields CDR1 DFQATT and CDR2 SNEGSKA (reference sequence). CDR3 DNA: TGCAGTGCTAGATTGTCTGCGGGAGGGCTCCCCGGGGAGCTGTTTTTT. The encoded protein is CSARLSAGGLPGELFF.

The chain has TRBV6-5 and TRBJ1-2; the D is unclear. Germline CDR1 reads MNHEY; CDR2 reads SVGAGI. With 1 base removed from V and 6 bases from J, the gap between germline ends came to 12 bases. The CDR3 length is 14 residues. In DNA form, the CDR3 reads TGTGCCAGCAGTTACTATGGGGAATGGAATGGCTACACCTTC. Translation: CASSYYGEWNGYTF.

In this sample, this clonotype turned up a few times. This chain links TRBV20-1 with TRBJ2-7; D might be TRBD1 or TRBD2, each matching 5 bases. The CDR3 runs to 15 residues. Trimming removed 5 bases at V and 2 bases at J, with 19 bases between. Germline CDR1 DFQATT, CDR2 SNEGSKA (reference sequence). CDR3 DNA sequence: TGCAGTGCTGAGGACCTTGGGGGACGGACCTACGAGCAGTACTTC. This sequence encodes CSAEDLGGRTYEQYF.

Written as DNA, the CDR3 is TGCAGCGTTAGACCAGGGGAAGGGGAGACCCAGTACTTC. Encoded protein: CSVRPGEGETQYF. The chain recombines TRBV29-1 with TRBJ2-5; D is perhaps TRBD1 (6 bases). Germline V gives CDR1 SQVTM, CDR2 ANQGSEA. Trimming stripped 5 bases from V and 5 bases from J, with 15 bases between. This CDR3 region has 13 residues.

In its sample, this clonotype was seen a few times. The chain links TRBV19 to TRBJ1-1, with a tentative D call TRBD1 (5 bases). Per the germline V gene, CDR1 is LNHDA and CDR2 is SQIVND (reference sequence). V dropped 6 bases and J dropped 5 bases, with 13 bases sitting between them. This CDR3 spans 13 amino acids. The CDR3, as DNA: TGTGCCAGTAGAACAGGCCCGCGGACTGAAGCTTTCTTT. Translation: CASRTGPRTEAFF.

The sample holds a few counts of this clonotype. The J gene is TRBJ1-1, the V gene TRBV13; TRBD1 might be the D (6 bases). The CDR3 has 13 residues. Deletions cut 3 bases from V and 9 bases from J, with 14 bases between. Per the germline V gene, CDR1 is PRHDT and CDR2 is FYEKMQ (reference sequence). In nucleotides, the CDR3 is TGTGCCAGCAGCTTCGGGACATTTACACAAGCTTTCTTT. Protein sequence: CASSFGTFTQAFF.

This clonotype appeared many times. The chain has TRBV7-3 and TRBJ1-1; D perhaps matches TRBD1 (5 bases). V was trimmed by 4 bases and J by 6 bases, leaving 15 bases between them. Per germline, CDR1 SGHTA and CDR2 FQGTGA. This CDR3 contains 14 residues. The CDR3 protein is CASSSTRGIAEAFF. Written as DNA, the CDR3 is TGTGCCAGCAGCTCCACTCGGGGGATTGCTGAAGCTTTCTTT.

This clonotype appeared a single time. A clone one base away is much larger, so this may be a read error. The V gene is TRBV6-1, the J gene TRBJ2-7, with D tentatively TRBD2 (5 bases). Trimming cost V 6 bases and J 5 bases, with 20 bases left between them. This CDR3 is 15 amino acids long. Looked up from germline, CDR1 is MNHNS and CDR2 is SASEGT. The CDR3 region is CASRSSRRGWNEQYF. The CDR3 coding sequence is TGTGCCAGCAGATCTAGCAGGAGAGGATGGAACGAGCAGTACTTC.

The chain links TRBV11-2 to TRBJ2-3; possible D gene TRBD1, 6 bases. V was cut by 2 bases and J by 0 bases, with 9 bases left in between. The CDR3 sequence is 15 residues long. Per the germline V gene, CDR1 is SGHAT and CDR2 is FQNNGV. CDR3 sequence reads: CASSLFRGSTDTQYF. CDR3 nucleotides: TGTGCCAGCAGCTTATTTAGGGGGAGCACAGATACGCAGTATTTT.

The chain combines TRBV6-5 with TRBJ1-1; no clear D gene. CDR1 is MNHEY and CDR2 is SVGAGI in the germline V gene. This CDR3 comprises 16 residues. The germline V and J ends were trimmed by 0 bases and 0 bases, with 11 bases remaining between them. The CDR3 spells CASSYSRLFMNTEAFF. The DNA of the CDR3 is TGTGCCAGCAGTTACTCAAGATTATTCATGAACACTGAAGCTTTCTTT.

The chain has TRBV20-1 and TRBJ2-7, with TRBD2 identical over 8 bases. V lost 5 bases to trimming and J lost 0 bases; unmatched junction nucleotides: 3. The CDR3 is made up of 13 amino acids. CDR1 and CDR2 (germline): DFQATT, SNEGSKA (reference sequence). This CDR3 is CSAPGTSSYEQYF. CDR3 in DNA: TGCAGTGCTCCCGGGACTAGCTCCTACGAGCAGTACTTC.

This rearrangement joins TRBV15 to TRBJ1-1; 9 bases are shared with TRBD1. Germline CDR1 is LNHNV and CDR2 is YYDKDF (reference sequence). This CDR3 region has 17 residues. The J segment lost 2 bases and the V segment lost 3 bases, leaving 10 bases of the junction unmatched. CDR3 region: CATSSPGQGVGNTEAFF. The CDR3 DNA sequence: TGTGCCACCAGCAGTCCGGGACAGGGCGTAGGAAACACTGAAGCTTTCTTT.

The chain carries TRBV11-2 and TRBJ1-5; D not certain. From germline, CDR1 is SGHAT and CDR2 FQNNGV. The CDR3 contains 15 residues. V lost 0 bases and J 4 bases, leaving 10 bases between the germline ends. DNA for the CDR3: TGTGCCAGCAGCTTAGAAGGGCTGGGGAATCAGCCCCAGCATTTT. It translates to CASSLEGLGNQPQHF.

The chain recombines TRBV13 with TRBJ1-1, with 9 bases identical to TRBD1. V lost 4 bases to trimming and J lost 7 bases; unmatched junction nucleotides: 10. This CDR3 region has 15 residues. CDR1 is PRHDT, CDR2 FYEKMQ, per germline (reference sequence). The CDR3 protein is CASSSARGQGNEAFF. The CDR3 DNA reads TGTGCCAGCAGCTCTGCGCGGGGACAGGGAAATGAAGCTTTCTTT. The complete variable domain, with remaining parts taken from reference TRBV13 and TRBJ1-1, reads AAGVIQSPRHLIKEKRETATLKCYPIPRHDTVYWYQQGPGQDPQFLISFYEKMQSDKGSIPDRFSAQQFSDYHSELNMSSLELGDSALYFCASSSARGQGNEAFFGQGTRLTVV.